The 23 T cell receptor beta chains presented below share a single source sample, sequenced in a study of T cell changes during pregnancy in multiple sclerosis. Profiling relied on immunoSEQ multiplex PCR, and the TCRdb table lists in-frame clones only, not all of them. The sample lists tens of thousands of clones; about 93% were seen once. Sequencing used peripheral blood, obtained in the first trimester of pregnancy. The receptors derive from a female donor in good health, enrolled as a control in a pregnancy study.

J is TRBJ2-5 and V is TRBV28, with TRBD2 matching 11 bases. Trimming at V came to 6 bases and at J to 6 bases, leaving 9 bases not matched to a gene. The CDR3 length is 15 residues. Germline CDR1 and CDR2: MDHEN and SYDVKM. DNA of the CDR3: TGTGCCAGCAGGATAGCGGGAGGGCCTGTTAAGACCCAGTACTTC. Protein: CASRIAGGPVKTQYF.

The chain links TRBV13 to TRBJ2-1; 7 nucleotides align to TRBD2. CDR1 and CDR2 (germline): PRHDT, FYEKMQ (reference sequence). V lost 5 bases to trimming and J lost 1 base; unmatched junction nucleotides: 8. This CDR3 contains 16 residues. CDR3 in amino acids: CASSAPTSRSYNEQFF. For the CDR3, the DNA is TGTGCCAGCAGCGCCCCGACTAGCCGGTCCTACAATGAGCAGTTCTTC.

The J gene is TRBJ1-2, the V gene TRBV25-1; D may be TRBD1 (5 bases). CDR1 MGHDK and CDR2 SYGVNS come from the germline V gene. The CDR3 covers 15 residues. Trimming removed 1 base at V and 0 bases at J, with 9 bases between. The CDR3 protein is CASSELSGPNYGYTF. The CDR3 nucleotides are TGTGCCAGCAGTGAATTGTCAGGGCCTAACTATGGCTACACCTTC.

The CDR3 sequence: CASSLRQGNNEQFF. CDR3 sequence (DNA): TGTGCCAGCAGTTTACGACAGGGGAATAATGAGCAGTTCTTC. This chain links TRBV27 with TRBJ2-1; 8 bases are shared with TRBD1. The trim removed 2 bases at V and 7 bases at J, leaving 4 bases unmatched. Germline values: CDR1 MNHEY, CDR2 SMNVEV (reference sequence). CDR3 length equals 14 residues.

The V and J genes are TRBV9 and TRBJ2-2; D is unclear. The ends were cut back, 3 bases at V and 7 bases at J, with 13 bases in the middle. There are 14 residues in the CDR3. Looked up from germline, CDR1 is SGDLS and CDR2 is YYNGEE. The CDR3 protein is CASSAPRRLGELFF. In DNA, the CDR3 is TGTGCCAGCAGCGCCCCTAGGAGACTCGGGGAGCTGTTTTTT.

This clone was found once. V is TRBV15 and J is TRBJ2-3; D ambiguous. Trimming left V 9 bases short and J 5 bases short, with 12 bases between. This CDR3 has 12 residues. The germline CDR1 and CDR2 sequences are LNHNV and YYDKDF (reference sequence). In DNA form, the CDR3 reads TGTGCCACGTACGACTCCATAGATACGCAGTATTTT. The encoded protein is CATYDSIDTQYF.

The chain's CDR3 is CASSRQGRNTGELFF. As DNA, the CDR3 is TGTGCCAGCAGCCGACAGGGCCGGAACACCGGGGAGCTGTTTTTT. The V gene is TRBV5-6, the J gene TRBJ2-2, with TRBD1 matching over 7 bases. V was pared by 4 bases and J by 1 base, with 4 bases of the junction left unmatched. The CDR3 length is 15 residues. Germline CDR1 and CDR2: SGHDT and YYEEEE.

V and J are TRBV5-1 and TRBJ2-3, with D maybe TRBD2 (5 bases). The CDR3 has 15 residues. V dropped 0 bases and J dropped 6 bases, with 14 bases sitting between them. Germline loops: CDR1 SGHRS, CDR2 YFSETQ. The CDR3 is CASSLDGLRGDTQYF. In nucleotides, the CDR3 is TGCGCCAGCAGCTTGGATGGGCTCCGCGGGGATACGCAGTATTTT.

V and J are TRBV2 and TRBJ2-1; 10 bases match TRBD2. This CDR3 contains 17 residues. Trimming cost V 2 bases and J 3 bases; bases outside gene matches: 7. Germline lookup yields CDR1 SNHLY and CDR2 FYNNEI. The CDR3 loop reads CASSEYLAGGLYNEQFF. The CDR3 bases are TGTGCCAGCAGTGAATATTTAGCGGGAGGTCTCTACAATGAGCAGTTCTTC.

CDR3 loop: CASSFKSGNSYNEQFF. CDR3 bases: TGTGCCAGCAGCTTTAAAAGCGGGAACTCCTACAATGAGCAGTTCTTC. The chain is built from TRBV5-6 and TRBJ2-1, with 7 bases matching TRBD2. The CDR3 is made up of 16 amino acids. The germline V gene encodes CDR1 SGHDT and CDR2 YYEEEE. The junction had 5 bases not matched to a gene; V was cut back by 2 bases and J by 0 bases.

Only one count was recorded for this clone. CDR3 coding DNA: TGTGCCAGCAGCTATAGCGGGAGAACCGACAATGAGCAGTTCTTC. Translated, it gives CASSYSGRTDNEQFF. The chain links TRBV7-2 to TRBJ2-1; 9 bases map to TRBD2. The V gene's germline CDR1 is SGHTA and CDR2 FQGNSA. V lost 4 bases, J lost 5 bases, and 6 bases stayed unmatched. CDR3 length: 15 amino acids.

V gene TRBV5-6 combines with J gene TRBJ2-3; 12 bases line up with TRBD1. J gave up 4 bases and V 3 bases, and 6 bases lay outside the gene matches. CDR3 length: 16 amino acids. Germline V gives CDR1 SGHDT, CDR2 YYEEEE. The CDR3 here is CASSWGTGGIADTQYF. The CDR3 region has the DNA TGTGCCAGCAGCTGGGGGACAGGGGGCATCGCAGATACGCAGTATTTT.

J is TRBJ2-5 and V is TRBV7-9; 10 nucleotides match TRBD1. The CDR3 consists of 16 residues. V was pared by 5 bases and J by 0 bases, with 6 bases of the junction left unmatched. Germline assignment: CDR1 SEHNR and CDR2 FQNEAQ (reference sequence). CDR3 in DNA: TGTGCCAGCAGCCTTCCCGGGACAGGGGACCAAGAGACCCAGTACTTC. Protein sequence: CASSLPGTGDQETQYF.

The J gene is TRBJ1-5, the V gene TRBV5-1; no firm D call. Germline CDR1 SGHRS, CDR2 YFSETQ. The CDR3 extends over 13 amino acids. V lost 0 bases and J 6 bases, leaving 7 bases between the germline ends. The CDR3 DNA reads as TGCGCCAGCAGCTTGGCATCCGGTCAGCCCCAGCATTTT. Residues: CASSLASGQPQHF.

CDR3 coding DNA: TGTGCCAGCAGCGCAGGGCAGGGAACCACTGAAGCTTTCTTT. Translated: CASSAGQGTTEAFF. This rearrangement joins TRBV5-4 to TRBJ1-1, with a tentative D call TRBD1 (5 bases). The CDR3 sequence is 14 residues long. Germline CDR1 and CDR2: SGHNT and YYREEE (reference sequence). With 4 bases removed from V and 4 bases from J, the gap between germline ends came to 14 bases.

This clone was recorded only once. The chain carries TRBV6-4 and TRBJ2-7, with TRBD1 identical over 7 bases. The trim removed 6 bases at V and 3 bases at J, leaving 8 bases unmatched. Germline lookup yields CDR1 MRHNA and CDR2 SNTAGT. This CDR3 is built from 14 residues. CDR3 region: CASRPTGNFYEQYF. The CDR3 DNA sequence: TGTGCCAGCAGACCGACAGGGAACTTCTACGAGCAGTACTTC.

The V call is TRBV9, the J call TRBJ2-5; 7 positions match TRBD2. Trimming at V came to 0 bases and at J to 1 base, leaving 9 bases not matched to a gene. Germline lookup yields CDR1 SGDLS and CDR2 YYNGEE. The CDR3 runs 17 residues. The CDR3 spells CASSVGASGAVQETQYF. In nucleotides, the CDR3 is TGTGCCAGCAGCGTAGGCGCAAGCGGGGCAGTCCAAGAGACCCAGTACTTC.

The rearrangement joins TRBV28 to TRBJ2-7; 8 bases agree with TRBD2. CDR1 is MDHEN and CDR2 is SYDVKM in the germline V gene. The CDR3 contains 14 residues. V was clipped by 5 bases and J by 0 bases; unmatched bases: 3. This CDR3 is CASSHSGISYEQYF. The CDR3 DNA reads as TGTGCCAGCAGTCATAGCGGGATCTCCTACGAGCAGTACTTC. The entire variable domain, with the rest obtained from reference TRBV28 and TRBJ2-7, is as follows: DVKVTQSSRYLVKRTGEKVFLECVQDMDHENMFWYRQDPGLGLRLIYFSYDVKMKEKGDIPEGYSVSREKKERFSLILESASTNQTSMYLCASSHSGISYEQYFGPGTRLTVT.

The V gene is TRBV5-4, the J gene TRBJ2-1; 7 bases align to TRBD1. The germline gives CDR1 SGHNT, CDR2 YYREEE (reference sequence). The CDR3 is 14 residues long. V dropped 7 bases and J dropped 6; count of bases not matched to a gene: 10. This CDR3 is CASDRDRSGNEQFF. CDR3 in DNA: TGTGCCAGCGATCGGGACAGATCCGGCAATGAGCAGTTCTTC.

The chain combines TRBV5-1 with TRBJ1-5, with D tentatively TRBD1 (5 bases). The V gene lost 1 base and the J gene lost 4 bases, with 12 bases spanning the gap. This CDR3 comprises 15 residues. Germline CDR1 reads SGHRS; CDR2 reads YFSETQ. The CDR3 loop is CASSLWGVGNQPQHF. The DNA for the CDR3 is TGCGCCAGCAGCTTGTGGGGGGTTGGAAATCAGCCCCAGCATTTT.

This rearrangement joins TRBV18 to TRBJ2-5; 15 bases align to TRBD2. Germline V CDR1 and CDR2: KGHSH, LQKENI. The CDR3 runs to 23 residues. J was trimmed by 4 bases and V by 3 bases; bases with no gene match: 24. CDR3: CASSPPVGLGLAGGWSDGETQYF. The CDR3 nucleotides are TGTGCCAGCTCACCGCCAGTGGGGTTGGGACTAGCGGGAGGCTGGTCTGACGGAGAGACCCAGTACTTC.

This chain connects TRBV25-1 to TRBJ2-5; perhaps TRBD1 as D (5 bases). The CDR3 runs to 14 residues. Deletions cut 1 base from V and 5 bases from J, with 11 bases between. Germline CDR1 reads MGHDK; CDR2 reads SYGVNS. DNA for the CDR3: TGTGCCAGCAGTGAATTAATAGGGGATGAGACCCAGTACTTC. Amino acids: CASSELIGDETQYF.

A few counts support this clone. The gene calls are TRBV6-1 and TRBJ2-7, with 9 bases lining up with TRBD2. Germline V CDR1 and CDR2: MNHNS, SASEGT. The CDR3 covers 15 residues. The V gene end was trimmed by 1 base and the J gene end by 0 bases; junction bases not matched to a gene: 1. The CDR3 sequence: CASSEVSGSSYEQYF. Here the CDR3 DNA reads TGTGCCAGCAGTGAAGTTAGCGGGAGCTCCTACGAGCAGTACTTC.